The 2 T cell receptor beta chains in this list originate from one sample, sequenced in a study of T cell changes during pregnancy in multiple sclerosis (dated by TCRdb to between 2018 and 2020). Library generation was performed with the immunoSEQ multiplex PCR assay. TCRdb took over this immuneACCESS table, retaining in-frame rearrangements with V and J assigned. Such tables are incomplete; in checked studies, under half of the missing clones stem from an unresolved V gene, and the remainder is unexplained. This sample gives about 93,000 clones in total; about 91% of them show up just once. The top ten constitute under 0.95% of the sample. The source was peripheral blood, collected before pregnancy. These receptors originate from a female donor with multiple sclerosis, enrolled in a pregnancy study.

The J gene is TRBJ2-7, the V gene TRBV10-3; D possibly corresponds to TRBD2 (6 bases). Germline-derived CDR1 and CDR2 are ENHRY and SYGVKD. Trimming left V 10 bases short and J 9 bases short, with 25 bases between. CDR3 length equals 14 residues. The CDR3 is CATLGGSVVGGQYF. In nucleotides, the CDR3 is TGTGCCACCCTGGGGGGATCGGTCGTAGGAGGGCAGTACTTC.

V and J are TRBV27 and TRBJ2-5; TRBD2 matches 12 bases. Germline lookup yields CDR1 MNHEY and CDR2 SMNVEV (reference sequence). The CDR3 extends over 15 amino acids. V lost 5 bases to trimming and J lost 5 bases; unmatched junction nucleotides: 6. For the CDR3, the DNA is TGTGCCAGCAGTATCCTAGCGGGAGGGGAGGAGACCCAGTACTTC. This translates into CASSILAGGEETQYF.